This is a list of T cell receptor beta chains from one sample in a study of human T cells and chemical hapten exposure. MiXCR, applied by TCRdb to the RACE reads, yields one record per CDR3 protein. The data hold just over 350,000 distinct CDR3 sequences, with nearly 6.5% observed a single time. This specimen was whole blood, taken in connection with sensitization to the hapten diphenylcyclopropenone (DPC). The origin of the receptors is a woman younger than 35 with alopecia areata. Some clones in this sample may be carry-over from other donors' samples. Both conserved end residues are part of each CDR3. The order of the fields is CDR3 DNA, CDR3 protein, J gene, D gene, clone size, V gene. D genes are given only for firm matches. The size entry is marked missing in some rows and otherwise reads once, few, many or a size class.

cdr3_nt: TGTGCCAGCTCACCACCCCTGTCCGGGGGCCAGCAGCCCCAGCATTTT; cdr3_aa: CASSPPLSGGQQPQHF; j_call: TRBJ1-5; d_call: NA; clone_size: few; v_call: TRBV18
cdr3_nt: TGTGCCAGCAGCCGAGGGGCGGGAGGGGGCGTTGGCTACACCTTC; cdr3_aa: CASSRGAGGGVGYTF; j_call: TRBJ1-2; d_call: TRBD1; clone_size: many; v_call: TRBV4-2
cdr3_nt: TGCGCCAGCAGCCTATCAAGGACAGGAGAAGCTTTCTTT; cdr3_aa: CASSLSRTGEAFF; j_call: TRBJ1-1; d_call: TRBD1; clone_size: many; v_call: TRBV5-1
cdr3_nt: TGCAGTGCTAGCGTCGGTAGCAATCAGCCCCAGCATTTT; cdr3_aa: CSASVGSNQPQHF; j_call: TRBJ1-5; d_call: NA; clone_size: many; v_call: TRBV20-1
cdr3_nt: TGTGCCAGCAGCTTAGTTCCAGGGATTGCCGGGGAGCTGTTTTTT; cdr3_aa: CASSLVPGIAGELFF; j_call: TRBJ2-2; d_call: NA; clone_size: NA; v_call: TRBV7-6
cdr3_nt: TGTGCCAGCAGCTTAGGGCGGCAGGGGCTACGACGAGCGAACACCGGGGAGCTGTTTTTT; cdr3_aa: CASSLGRQGLRRANTGELFF; j_call: TRBJ2-2; d_call: NA; clone_size: few; v_call: TRBV7-9
cdr3_nt: TGTGCCAGCAGTTACCAAGGACCGTCAGGAGCGGATGAAAAACTGTTTTTT; cdr3_aa: CASSYQGPSGADEKLFF; j_call: TRBJ1-4; d_call: NA; clone_size: many; v_call: TRBV6-6
cdr3_nt: TGTGCCAGCACCTGGGGGGGAGAGCAGTTCTTC; cdr3_aa: CASTWGGEQFF; j_call: TRBJ2-1; d_call: TRBD2; clone_size: few; v_call: TRBV12-3/TRBV12-4
cdr3_nt: TGCGCCAGCAGCTTGGAGCACGGAAACTCCTACGAGCAGTACTTC; cdr3_aa: CASSLEHGNSYEQYF; j_call: TRBJ2-7; d_call: NA; clone_size: once; v_call: TRBV5-1
cdr3_nt: TGTGCCAGCTTCCGATATGGGGGAGCCCTTAGGAATGAAAAACTGTTTTTT; cdr3_aa: CASFRYGGALRNEKLFF; j_call: TRBJ1-4; d_call: NA; clone_size: few; v_call: TRBV18
cdr3_nt: TGTGCCAGCAGCCCAATGGGGGGGCGAGGGACTGAAGCTTTCTTT; cdr3_aa: CASSPMGGRGTEAFF; j_call: TRBJ1-1; d_call: NA; clone_size: many; v_call: TRBV6-5
cdr3_nt: TGTGCCAGCAGTTCCCCGGCAGGGGGGAGGGAAGCTTTCTTT; cdr3_aa: CASSSPAGGREAFF; j_call: TRBJ1-1; d_call: TRBD1; clone_size: many; v_call: TRBV28
cdr3_nt: TGTGCCAGCAGCTTAGTGGGGGGGCATCAGCCCCAGCATTTT; cdr3_aa: CASSLVGGHQPQHF; j_call: TRBJ1-5; d_call: NA; clone_size: few; v_call: TRBV7-9
cdr3_nt: TGTGCCAGCAGCCAAGTGTCATGGGGGTCTGGAAACACCATATATTTT; cdr3_aa: CASSQVSWGSGNTIYF; j_call: TRBJ1-3; d_call: NA; clone_size: NA; v_call: TRBV14
cdr3_nt: TGTGCCAGCAGTTTAGTACAGGAGGGTGGCTACACCTTC; cdr3_aa: CASSLVQEGGYTF; j_call: TRBJ1-2; d_call: NA; clone_size: many; v_call: TRBV12-3/TRBV12-4
cdr3_nt: TGTGCCAGCAGCCGGGGGAGGGGACCGAACACTGAAGCTTTCTTT; cdr3_aa: CASSRGRGPNTEAFF; j_call: TRBJ1-1; d_call: NA; clone_size: many; v_call: TRBV11-3
cdr3_nt: TGTGCCATCAGTGAGAAGGATACGCAGTATTTT; cdr3_aa: CAISEKDTQYF; j_call: TRBJ2-3; d_call: NA; clone_size: many; v_call: TRBV10-3
cdr3_nt: TGCGCCAGCAGCCAAGGCGGGGGTCCTAGCACAGATACGCAGTATTTT; cdr3_aa: CASSQGGGPSTDTQYF; j_call: TRBJ2-3; d_call: TRBD2; clone_size: few; v_call: TRBV5-1
cdr3_nt: TGTGCCAGCGGGGCAGGGGGTGGATCAGATACGCAGTATTTT; cdr3_aa: CASGAGGGSDTQYF; j_call: TRBJ2-3; d_call: TRBD1; clone_size: few; v_call: TRBV12-3/TRBV12-4
cdr3_nt: TGTGCCAGCAGCCAAGAATGGCAGGCCAACAGTGAACAAGAGACCCAGTACTTC; cdr3_aa: CASSQEWQANSEQETQYF; j_call: TRBJ2-5; d_call: NA; clone_size: few; v_call: TRBV3-1
cdr3_nt: TGTGCCAGCAGACAGGGGTTCGGGCAGCCCCAGCATTTT; cdr3_aa: CASRQGFGQPQHF; j_call: TRBJ1-5; d_call: TRBD1; clone_size: many; v_call: TRBV7-9
cdr3_nt: TGCAGCGGGCTACAGGGTCCCTATGGCTACACCTTC; cdr3_aa: CSGLQGPYGYTF; j_call: TRBJ1-2; d_call: NA; clone_size: many; v_call: TRBV29-1
cdr3_nt: TGTGCCAGCAGCTTGTTACAGGCCAATCAGCCCCAGCATTTT; cdr3_aa: CASSLLQANQPQHF; j_call: TRBJ1-5; d_call: NA; clone_size: NA; v_call: TRBV7-9
cdr3_nt: TGCAGCGTCGCAGGGAGGACAGATACGCAGTATTTT; cdr3_aa: CSVAGRTDTQYF; j_call: TRBJ2-3; d_call: NA; clone_size: NA; v_call: TRBV29-1
cdr3_nt: TGCGCCAGCAGCCAAGAAACGGTAATGCAGGGCTACTCCTACGAGCAGTACTTC; cdr3_aa: CASSQETVMQGYSYEQYF; j_call: TRBJ2-7; d_call: NA; clone_size: NA; v_call: TRBV4-3
cdr3_nt: TGCAGTGCTAGGCCGAGCGGGGGGCTCGGCACAGATACGCAGTATTTT; cdr3_aa: CSARPSGGLGTDTQYF; j_call: TRBJ2-3; d_call: TRBD2; clone_size: NA; v_call: TRBV20-1
cdr3_nt: TGTGCCAGCAGCTTAGCACGCGCTAGGTCTCCTGAAGCTTTCTTT; cdr3_aa: CASSLARARSPEAFF; j_call: TRBJ1-1; d_call: NA; clone_size: NA; v_call: TRBV7-9
cdr3_nt: TGTGCCAGCAGCTTAGGGGGACAGGGGGCCTACGAGCAGTACTTC; cdr3_aa: CASSLGGQGAYEQYF; j_call: TRBJ2-7; d_call: TRBD1; clone_size: few; v_call: TRBV13
cdr3_nt: TGCGCCAGCAGCTTGGGACAGGGTGCAGATACGCAGTATTTT; cdr3_aa: CASSLGQGADTQYF; j_call: TRBJ2-3; d_call: TRBD1; clone_size: many; v_call: TRBV7-2
cdr3_nt: TGTGCCAGCAGTGAATTAACTGAAGCTTTCTTT; cdr3_aa: CASSELTEAFF; j_call: TRBJ1-1; d_call: NA; clone_size: many; v_call: TRBV6-1
cdr3_nt: TGTGCCAGCAGCTTAACAGAGAGCACAGATACGCAGTATTTT; cdr3_aa: CASSLTESTDTQYF; j_call: TRBJ2-3; d_call: NA; clone_size: NA; v_call: TRBV11-2
cdr3_nt: TGTGCCAGCAGCCCCATGGGACAGCAAAAACTGTTTTTT; cdr3_aa: CASSPMGQQKLFF; j_call: TRBJ1-4; d_call: TRBD1; clone_size: few; v_call: TRBV11-2
cdr3_nt: TGTGCCAGCACCCTAAAGTCTAGCTCTGGGGCCAACGTCCTGACTTTC; cdr3_aa: CASTLKSSSGANVLTF; j_call: TRBJ2-6; d_call: NA; clone_size: NA; v_call: TRBV6-4
cdr3_nt: TGCGCCAGCAGCTGGGGTGACACGGGGGTACGGTCCTACGAGCAGTACTTC; cdr3_aa: CASSWGDTGVRSYEQYF; j_call: TRBJ2-7; d_call: NA; clone_size: NA; v_call: TRBV5-1
cdr3_nt: TGTGCCAGCTCACCCGACAGGTCTAGCACAGATACGCAGTATTTT; cdr3_aa: CASSPDRSSTDTQYF; j_call: TRBJ2-3; d_call: NA; clone_size: many; v_call: TRBV18
cdr3_nt: TGCAGTGTGAACAGGGTAAGGGACGAGCAGTACTTC; cdr3_aa: CSVNRVRDEQYF; j_call: TRBJ2-7; d_call: NA; clone_size: few; v_call: TRBV20-1
cdr3_nt: TGTGCCAGCAGCTTAGGTGACGGGAACTATGGCTACACCTTC; cdr3_aa: CASSLGDGNYGYTF; j_call: TRBJ1-2; d_call: NA; clone_size: many; v_call: TRBV7-9
cdr3_nt: TGTGCCAGCAGTGAAATCGTGGACACCTCCGTCCCCGGGGAGCTGTTTTTT; cdr3_aa: CASSEIVDTSVPGELFF; j_call: TRBJ2-2; d_call: NA; clone_size: few; v_call: TRBV25-1
cdr3_nt: TGTGCCAGCAGAGACAGGGGGCGCACGGGTGAAAAACTGTTTTTT; cdr3_aa: CASRDRGRTGEKLFF; j_call: TRBJ1-4; d_call: TRBD1; clone_size: many; v_call: TRBV6-1
cdr3_nt: TGTGCCAGCAGTCGGAAGACAGGAGTTTACGAGCAGTACTTC; cdr3_aa: CASSRKTGVYEQYF; j_call: TRBJ2-7; d_call: NA; clone_size: few; v_call: TRBV28